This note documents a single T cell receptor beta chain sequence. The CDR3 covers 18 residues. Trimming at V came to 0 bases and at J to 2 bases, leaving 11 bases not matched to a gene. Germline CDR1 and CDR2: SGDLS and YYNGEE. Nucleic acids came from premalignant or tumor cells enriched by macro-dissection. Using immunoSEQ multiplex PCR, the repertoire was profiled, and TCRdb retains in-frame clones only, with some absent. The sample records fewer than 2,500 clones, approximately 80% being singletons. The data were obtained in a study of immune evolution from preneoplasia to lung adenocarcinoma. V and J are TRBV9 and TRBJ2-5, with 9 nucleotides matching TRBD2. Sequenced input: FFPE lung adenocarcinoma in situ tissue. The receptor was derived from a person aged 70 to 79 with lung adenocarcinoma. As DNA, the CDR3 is TGTGCCAGCAGCGTAGCGCCACCGGCGGGAGGGTCACAAGAGACCCAGTACTTC. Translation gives CASSVAPPAGGSQETQYF.